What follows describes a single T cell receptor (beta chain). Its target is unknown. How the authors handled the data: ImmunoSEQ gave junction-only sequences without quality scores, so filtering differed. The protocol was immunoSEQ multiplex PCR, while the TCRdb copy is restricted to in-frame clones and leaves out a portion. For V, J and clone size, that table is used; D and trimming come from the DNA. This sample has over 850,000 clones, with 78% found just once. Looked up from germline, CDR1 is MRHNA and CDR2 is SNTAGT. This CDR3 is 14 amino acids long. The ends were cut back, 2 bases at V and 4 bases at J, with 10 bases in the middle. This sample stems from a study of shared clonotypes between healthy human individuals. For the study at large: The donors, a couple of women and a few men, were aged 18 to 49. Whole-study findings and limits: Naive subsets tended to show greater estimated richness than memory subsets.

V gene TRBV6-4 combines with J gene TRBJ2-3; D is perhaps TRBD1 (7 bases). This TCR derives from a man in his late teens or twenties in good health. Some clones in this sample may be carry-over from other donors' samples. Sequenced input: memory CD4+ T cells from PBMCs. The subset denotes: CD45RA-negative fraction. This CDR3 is CASSDGGGADTQYF. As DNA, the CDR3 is TGTGCCAGCAGTGACGGAGGGGGCGCAGATACGCAGTATTTT.